Below are 27 T cell receptor beta chains sequenced from a single sample in a study of a mutant IDH1 vaccine in newly diagnosed glioma. Antigens of these TCRs are unknown. Time point: week 23, last vaccination. Each vaccine dose was 300 ug of mutant IDH1 20-mer peptide, with topical imiquimod. TCRdb's copy holds only in-frame clones and misses some; the assay was immunoSEQ multiplex PCR. Among roughly 19,000 clones listed, roughly four fifths were seen once. The source material was PBMCs, sampled from a glioma patient whose treatment included an IDH1 peptide vaccine. The origin of the receptors is a man aged 25-45 years with glioma.

This clone was seen once. The V call is TRBV5-6, the J call TRBJ1-4, with a weak D call TRBD1 (5 bases). With 0 bases removed from V and 3 bases from J, the gap between germline ends came to 9 bases. The germline V gene has CDR1 SGHDT and CDR2 YYEEEE. This CDR3 is built from 15 residues. CDR3 in amino acids: CASSLVGGANEKLFF. The CDR3 DNA reads as TGTGCCAGCAGCTTGGTGGGGGGAGCTAATGAAAAACTGTTTTTT.

The chain uses TRBV19 and TRBJ2-7; a weak D match, TRBD1 (5 bases). Trimming shortened V by 5 bases and J by 3 bases, and 14 bases separated the two germline ends. The CDR3 totals 14 residues. Looked up from germline, CDR1 is LNHDA and CDR2 is SQIVND (reference sequence). The CDR3 DNA sequence: TGTGCCAGTAGTCCTGGTGGGCAGGGCTACGAGCAGTACTTC. It encodes CASSPGGQGYEQYF.

V usage is TRBV9 and J usage is TRBJ1-2; the match to TRBD1 covers 10 bases. The CDR3 consists of 14 residues. Per the germline V gene, CDR1 is SGDLS and CDR2 is YYNGEE. Trimming took 4 bases from V and 4 from J; bases not matched to a gene: 4. CDR3 sequence: CASSPRTGGYGYTF. As DNA, the CDR3 is TGTGCCAGCAGCCCGAGGACAGGGGGCTATGGCTACACCTTC.

The chain joins TRBV4-1 to TRBJ2-5, with 10 positions matching TRBD2. CDR1 is MGHRA and CDR2 is YSYEKL in the germline V gene. CDR3 size: 14 residues. V shed 10 bases, J shed 2 bases, and the junction held 7 bases outside the gene matches. The CDR3 sequence is CATSSGGEQETQYF. The CDR3 bases are TGCGCCACTTCTAGCGGGGGAGAACAAGAGACCCAGTACTTC.

V gene TRBV6-5 combines with J gene TRBJ1-2; possibly TRBD1 for D (5 bases). Germline V gives CDR1 MNHEY, CDR2 SVGAGI. Trimming removed 0 bases from V and 5 bases from J, with 13 bases in between. The CDR3 has 15 amino acids. CDR3 DNA: TGTGCCAGCAGTTACTCCGGGACGGTGGAATATGGCTACACCTTC. It translates to CASSYSGTVEYGYTF.

V is TRBV2 and J is TRBJ2-6, with D possibly being TRBD1 (6 bases). Trimming pared 5 bases from V and 3 bases from J, leaving 11 bases between. This CDR3 is 15 amino acids long. Looked up from germline, CDR1 is SNHLY and CDR2 is FYNNEI. CDR3 sequence reads: CASSFLRGGANVLTF. The CDR3 region has the DNA TGTGCCAGCAGTTTCCTCAGGGGTGGGGCCAACGTCCTGACTTTC.

The chain has TRBV18 and TRBJ1-2; TRBD1 aligns across 7 bases. This CDR3 has 16 residues. V trimming: 2 bases; J trimming: 1 base; junction bases outside the gene matches: 7. In germline, CDR1 is KGHSH, CDR2 LQKENI. This CDR3 reads CASSPTTGQDNYGYTF. The CDR3 DNA sequence: TGTGCCAGCTCACCAACGACAGGGCAAGATAACTATGGCTACACCTTC.

The chain employs TRBV18 and TRBJ1-4; the D is unclear. Germline V gene sequence: CDR1 KGHSH, CDR2 LQKENI. The V and J ends lost 2 bases and 7 bases respectively, with 8 bases between them. The CDR3 spans 13 residues. Here the CDR3 DNA reads TGTGCCAGCTCACCAGGGCGGAGTGAAAAACTGTTTTTT. This translates into CASSPGRSEKLFF.

The chain is built from TRBV10-3 and TRBJ2-2; no clear D. Trimming removed 4 bases at V and 1 base at J, with 4 bases between. The germline V gene encodes CDR1 ENHRY and CDR2 SYGVKD. The CDR3 has 13 amino acids. CDR3 sequence (DNA): TGTGCCATCAGTGGAGAGAACACCGGGGAGCTGTTTTTT. It specifies CAISGENTGELFF.

CDR3 sequence (DNA): TGCGCCAGCAGTGGGAGTTCCTACGAGCAGTACTTC. Encoded protein: CASSGSSYEQYF. The genes are TRBV10-1 and TRBJ2-7, with unresolved D. Germline CDR1 is WNHNN and CDR2 is SYGVQD (reference sequence). V lost 4 bases to trimming and J lost 1 base, with 5 bases between them. This CDR3 has 12 amino acids.

This chain links TRBV10-3 with TRBJ1-2; a weak D match, TRBD1 (6 bases). This CDR3 spans 14 amino acids. The germline CDR1 and CDR2 sequences are ENHRY and SYGVKD. V was cut by 5 bases and J by 5 bases, with 15 bases left in between. CDR3 region: CAISFRGGGYGYTF. CDR3 sequence (DNA): TGTGCCATCAGTTTCCGAGGGGGGGGATATGGCTACACCTTC.

V usage is TRBV5-1 and J usage is TRBJ2-2; TRBD1 aligns across 9 bases. In germline, CDR1 is SGHRS, CDR2 YFSETQ. Trimming removed 5 bases from V and 2 bases from J; junction bases left unmatched: 10. CDR3 length: 17 amino acids. Here the CDR3 reads CASRPDPGQGNTGELFF. The CDR3 DNA follows: TGCGCCAGCAGACCAGACCCGGGACAGGGAAACACCGGGGAGCTGTTTTTT.

This chain uses TRBV7-9 with TRBJ2-7; D gene uncertain. Germline loops: CDR1 SEHNR, CDR2 FQNEAQ (reference sequence). The CDR3 extends over 12 amino acids. The germline V and J ends were trimmed by 0 bases and 2 bases, with 2 bases remaining between them. CDR3 loop: CASSLAPYEQYF. The CDR3 DNA sequence: TGTGCCAGCAGCTTAGCCCCCTACGAGCAGTACTTC.

As concerns this clone: This likely traces to a read error, being one base from a far larger clone. The same CDR3 also results from other DNA sequences found in this sample. This sequence joins TRBV6-9 and TRBJ1-1, with unresolved D. The CDR3 length is 11 residues. CDR1 is MNHGY, CDR2 SVAAGI, per germline. The V end was cut by 3 bases, the J end by 6 bases, with 5 bases between. CDR3 coding DNA: TGTGCCAGCAGTTACTCATCTGAAGCTTTCTTT. Encoded protein: CASSYSSEAFF.

The chain couples TRBV4-2 to TRBJ2-7; 10 positions match TRBD1. The J segment lost 7 bases and the V segment lost 3 bases, leaving 12 bases of the junction unmatched. CDR3 length equals 16 residues. Germline V lookup: CDR1 LGHNA, CDR2 YNFKEQ. The CDR3 DNA sequence: TGTGCCAGCAGCCATGGTATCAGACAGGGGGCGGCAGAGCAGTACTTC. Translated: CASSHGIRQGAAEQYF.

The chain joins TRBV5-1 to TRBJ2-6; 8 nucleotides agree with TRBD1. The CDR3 runs to 17 residues. J gave up 0 bases and V 5 bases, and 7 bases lay outside the gene matches. Germline V gene sequence: CDR1 SGHRS, CDR2 YFSETQ. The CDR3 loop is CASRGSGGFSGANVLTF. In DNA form, the CDR3 reads TGCGCCAGCAGAGGCTCAGGGGGCTTCTCTGGGGCCAACGTCCTGACTTTC. The full variable domain, with the rest looked up from reference TRBV5-1 and TRBJ2-6, is KAGVTQTPRYLIKTRGQQVTLSCSPISGHRSVSWYQQTPGQGLQFLFEYFSETQRNKGNFPGRFSGRQFSNSRSEMNVSTLELGDSALYLCASRGSGGFSGANVLTFGAGSRLTVL.

This clone is medium-sized in the sample. The chain uses TRBV7-5 and TRBJ2-7; no DNA check was done on the table's D call, TRBD2. TRBV7-5 is termed a pseudogene. The CDR3 runs to 16 residues. CDR3 in amino acids: CVRSLTGWGKAYEQYF. The CDR3 nucleotides read TGTGTCAGAAGCTTAACGGGGTGGGGTAAAGCCTACGAGCAGTACTTC.

V gene TRBV19 combines with J gene TRBJ1-1; D unclear. This CDR3 contains 14 residues. The V gene's germline CDR1 is LNHDA and CDR2 SQIVND (reference sequence). V was cut by 6 bases and J by 0 bases, with 11 bases left in between. CDR3 sequence: CASRSLTLNTEAFF. In nucleotides, the CDR3 is TGTGCCAGTAGATCCTTGACCCTGAACACTGAAGCTTTCTTT. Together with reference TRBV19 and TRBJ1-1, the CDR3 gives the full variable domain: DGGITQSPKYLFRKEGQNVTLSCEQNLNHDAMYWYRQDPGQGLRLIYYSQIVNDFQKGDIAEGYSVSREKKESFPLTVTSAQKNPTAFYLCASRSLTLNTEAFFGQGTRLTVV.

The rearrangement joins TRBV5-4 to TRBJ1-3, with D possibly being TRBD1 (5 bases). The CDR3 extends over 14 amino acids. CDR1 and CDR2 from the germline V gene are SGHNT and YYREEE (reference sequence). V lost 1 base, J lost 11 bases, and 16 bases lay in between. In nucleotides, the CDR3 is TGTGCCAGCAGCTTGACAACCGACGGGGCCGCCATATATTTT. Translation gives CASSLTTDGAAIYF.

V usage is TRBV6-1 and J usage is TRBJ1-1, with no clear D. The CDR3 contains 14 residues. V lost 1 base and J lost 4, with 10 bases in between. Germline CDR1 and CDR2: MNHNS and SASEGT. The CDR3 nucleotides read TGTGCCAGCAGTGAAGTAGCCCACGCCACTGAAGCTTTCTTT. Residues: CASSEVAHATEAFF.

This chain links TRBV5-1 with TRBJ2-2; 11 bases are a match to TRBD1. The CDR3 has 15 amino acids. Trimming took 2 bases from V and 5 from J; bases not matched to a gene: 2. Per the germline V gene, CDR1 is SGHRS and CDR2 is YFSETQ. CDR3 amino acids: CASSFGTGGTGELFF. CDR3 bases: TGCGCCAGCAGCTTCGGGACAGGGGGGACCGGGGAGCTGTTTTTT.

This chain joins TRBV6-5 and TRBJ2-7, with 9 bases fitting TRBD1. The CDR3 spans 15 residues. The junction had 1 base not matched to a gene; V was cut back by 0 bases and J by 1 base. The germline V gene has CDR1 MNHEY and CDR2 SVGAGI. The CDR3 bases are TGTGCCAGCAGTTACTCGACAGGGGGATCCTACGAGCAGTACTTC. This codes for CASSYSTGGSYEQYF.

This rearrangement joins TRBV27 to TRBJ1-2; tentative D call: TRBD1 (6 bases). The germline V gene encodes CDR1 MNHEY and CDR2 SMNVEV (reference sequence). The V end was cut by 6 bases, the J end by 4 bases, with 24 bases between. The CDR3 loop spans 17 amino acids. CDR3 nucleotide sequence: TGTGCCAGCAGGCGGGGATCCGGCCGGGGGGCTAGCTATGGCTACACCTTC. Translated: CASRRGSGRGASYGYTF.

A single count supports this clone. This chain connects TRBV7-9 to TRBJ2-7; weak D call: TRBD1 (5 bases). The CDR3 runs to 14 residues. V lost 6 bases and J lost 4, with 16 bases in between. The V gene's germline CDR1 is SEHNR and CDR2 FQNEAQ (reference sequence). The CDR3, as DNA: TGTGCCAGCAGTTACCCAGGGTCCTCTTACGAGCAGTACTTC. Protein sequence: CASSYPGSSYEQYF.

The chain uses TRBV25-1 and TRBJ2-7, with 7 bases fitting TRBD2. This CDR3 is 15 amino acids long. Germline V lookup: CDR1 MGHDK, CDR2 SYGVNS. The V gene end was trimmed by 0 bases and the J gene end by 6 bases; junction bases not matched to a gene: 8. The CDR3 region has the DNA TGTGCCAGCAGTGAATACGGGGGAGGGCCGACCGAGCAGTACTTC. Protein sequence: CASSEYGGGPTEQYF.

The chain joins TRBV5-1 to TRBJ2-6; 7 nucleotides match TRBD1. J was trimmed by 0 bases and V by 2 bases; bases with no gene match: 8. This CDR3 spans 18 amino acids. Germline CDR1 and CDR2: SGHRS and YFSETQ. The CDR3 spells CASSFRQGRGSGANVLTF. CDR3 nucleotide sequence: TGCGCCAGCAGCTTTCGACAGGGAAGAGGCTCTGGGGCCAACGTCCTGACTTTC.

The chain carries TRBV6-4 and TRBJ2-2, with 8 nucleotides matching TRBD1. With 3 bases clipped from V and 5 bases from J, the junction kept 2 bases outside the gene matches. Germline V gene lookup returns CDR1 MRHNA and CDR2 SNTAGT. CDR3 size: 14 residues. CDR3 residues: CASSEDRGTGELFF. The CDR3 nucleotides are TGTGCCAGCAGTGAAGACAGGGGAACCGGGGAGCTGTTTTTT.